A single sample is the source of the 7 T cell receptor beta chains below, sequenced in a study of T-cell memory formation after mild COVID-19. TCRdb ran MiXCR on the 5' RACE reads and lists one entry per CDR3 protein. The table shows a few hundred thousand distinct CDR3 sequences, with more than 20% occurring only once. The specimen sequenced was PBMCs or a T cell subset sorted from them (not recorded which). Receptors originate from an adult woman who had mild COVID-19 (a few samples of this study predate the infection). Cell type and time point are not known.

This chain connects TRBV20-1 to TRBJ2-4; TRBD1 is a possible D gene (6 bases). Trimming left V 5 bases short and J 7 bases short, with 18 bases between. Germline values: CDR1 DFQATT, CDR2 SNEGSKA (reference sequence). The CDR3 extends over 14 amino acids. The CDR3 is CSAFTGTHYNIQYF. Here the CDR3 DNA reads TGCAGTGCTTTTACAGGGACCCATTATAACATTCAGTACTTC.

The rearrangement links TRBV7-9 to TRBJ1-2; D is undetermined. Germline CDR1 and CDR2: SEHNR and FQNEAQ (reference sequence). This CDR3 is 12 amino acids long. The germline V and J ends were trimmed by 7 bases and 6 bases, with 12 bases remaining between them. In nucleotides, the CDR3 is TGTGCCAGCACCAATAATCTGGATGGCTACACCTTC. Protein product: CASTNNLDGYTF. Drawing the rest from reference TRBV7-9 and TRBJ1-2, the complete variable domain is DTGVSQNPRHKITKRGQNVTFRCDPISEHNRLYWYRQTLGQGPEFLTYFQNEAQLEKSRLLSDRFSAERPKGSFSTLEIQRTEQGDSAMYLCASTNNLDGYTFGSGTRLTVV.

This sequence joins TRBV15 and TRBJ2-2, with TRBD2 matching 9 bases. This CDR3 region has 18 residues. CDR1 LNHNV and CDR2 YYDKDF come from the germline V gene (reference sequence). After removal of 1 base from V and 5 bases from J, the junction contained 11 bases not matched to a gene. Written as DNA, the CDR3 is TGTGCCACCAGCAGAGTAGTAGGGACTAGCTCTTATACCGGGGAGCTGTTTTTT. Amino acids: CATSRVVGTSSYTGELFF. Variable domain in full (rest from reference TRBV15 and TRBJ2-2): DAMVIQNPRYQVTQFGKPVTLSCSQTLNHNVMYWYQQKSSQAPKLLFHYYDKDFNNEADTPDNFQSRRPNTSFCFLDIRSPGLGDTAMYLCATSRVVGTSSYTGELFFGEGSRLTVL.

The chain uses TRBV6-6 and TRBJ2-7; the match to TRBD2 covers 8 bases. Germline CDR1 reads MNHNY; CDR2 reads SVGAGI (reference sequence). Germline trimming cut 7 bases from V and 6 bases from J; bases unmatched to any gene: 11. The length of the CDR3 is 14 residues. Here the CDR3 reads CASTPDGRAPEQYF. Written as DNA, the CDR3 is TGTGCCAGCACCCCAGACGGGAGGGCCCCCGAGCAGTACTTC.

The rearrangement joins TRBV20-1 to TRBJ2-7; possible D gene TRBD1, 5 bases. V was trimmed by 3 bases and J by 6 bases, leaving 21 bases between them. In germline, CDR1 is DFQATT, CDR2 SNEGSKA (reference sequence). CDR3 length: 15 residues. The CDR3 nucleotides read TGCAGTGCTAGCCCCAGGGATAGGATCTCGGGCGAGCAGTACTTC. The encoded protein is CSASPRDRISGEQYF.

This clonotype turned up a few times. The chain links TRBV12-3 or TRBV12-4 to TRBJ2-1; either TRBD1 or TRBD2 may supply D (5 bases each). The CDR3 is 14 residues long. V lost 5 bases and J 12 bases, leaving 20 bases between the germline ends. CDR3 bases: TGTGCCAGCAGTCTTCACCCGTCTCCGGGACGGCAGTTCTTC. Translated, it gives CASSLHPSPGRQFF.

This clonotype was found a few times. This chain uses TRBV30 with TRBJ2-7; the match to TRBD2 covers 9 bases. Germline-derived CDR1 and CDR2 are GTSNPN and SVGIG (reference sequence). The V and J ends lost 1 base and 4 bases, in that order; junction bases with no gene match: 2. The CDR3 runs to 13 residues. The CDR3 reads CAWSGLAVYEQYF. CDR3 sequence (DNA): TGTGCCTGGAGTGGACTAGCGGTATACGAGCAGTACTTC.